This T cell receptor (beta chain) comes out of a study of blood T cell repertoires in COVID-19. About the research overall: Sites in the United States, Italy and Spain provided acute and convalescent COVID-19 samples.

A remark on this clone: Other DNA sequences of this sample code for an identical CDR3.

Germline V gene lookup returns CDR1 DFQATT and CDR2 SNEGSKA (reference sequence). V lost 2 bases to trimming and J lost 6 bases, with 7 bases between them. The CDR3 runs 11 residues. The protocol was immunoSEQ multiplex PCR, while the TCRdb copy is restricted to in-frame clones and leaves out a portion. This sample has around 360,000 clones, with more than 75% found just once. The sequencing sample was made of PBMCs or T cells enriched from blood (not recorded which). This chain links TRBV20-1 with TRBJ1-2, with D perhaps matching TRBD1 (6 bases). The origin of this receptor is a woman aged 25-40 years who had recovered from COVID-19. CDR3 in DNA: TGCAGTGCTAGATCAGGGGATGGCTACACCTTC. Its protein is CSARSGDGYTF.